The 17 T cell receptor beta chains below come from one sample, sequenced in a study of shared clonotypes between healthy human individuals. Produced via immunoSEQ multiplex PCR; TCRdb's table is partial and in-frame only. The sample records approximately 2,000,000 clones, about 90% being singletons. The sequencing input was naive CD4+ T cells from PBMCs. Subset: CD45RA+ positively selected. The receptors were gathered from a man between 18 and 29 years old in good health. Some clones in this sample may be carry-over from other donors' samples.

In regard to this clone: Other DNA sequences from this sample encode an identical CDR3 as well. This chain joins TRBV5-1 and TRBJ1-1, with 7 bases that match TRBD1. V shed 4 bases and J 4 bases; nucleotides not matched to a gene: 10. Germline CDR1 and CDR2: SGHRS and YFSETQ. This CDR3 is 15 amino acids long. This CDR3 reads CASSLDTGVGTEAFF. The DNA of the CDR3 is TGCGCCAGCAGCCTCGATACAGGGGTGGGCACTGAAGCTTTCTTT.

The genes are TRBV15 and TRBJ1-1; 9 bases match TRBD1. CDR3 length: 15 residues. With 5 bases clipped from V and 3 bases from J, the junction kept 7 bases outside the gene matches. Per the germline V gene, CDR1 is LNHNV and CDR2 is YYDKDF (reference sequence). CDR3 bases: TGTGCCACCAGCGACTACGGGACAGGGTACACTGAAGCTTTCTTT. As protein: CATSDYGTGYTEAFF.

The chain uses TRBV19 and TRBJ2-5; possibly TRBD1 or TRBD2 for D (5 bases each). This CDR3 region has 15 residues. V was pared by 1 base and J by 4 bases, with 13 bases between. Germline lookup yields CDR1 LNHDA and CDR2 SQIVND (reference sequence). CDR3: CASSIADDGGETQYF. CDR3 in DNA: TGTGCCAGTAGTATAGCAGACGATGGGGGAGAGACCCAGTACTTC.

DNA for the CDR3: TGTGCCAGCAGTGGACCCCCGGGAAGGGATATCGACGAGCAGTACTTC. As protein: CASSGPPGRDIDEQYF. This rearrangement joins TRBV6-1 to TRBJ2-7; TRBD2 might be the D (5 bases). CDR1 is MNHNS and CDR2 is SASEGT in the germline V gene. CDR3 length: 16 residues. V was pared by 4 bases and J by 5 bases, with 21 bases between.

The chain recombines TRBV6-5 with TRBJ2-1; TRBD2 matches 13 bases. Germline assignment: CDR1 MNHEY and CDR2 SVGAGI. V lost 4 bases to trimming and J lost 9 bases; unmatched junction nucleotides: 9. The CDR3 is 16 amino acids. In DNA form, the CDR3 reads TGTGCCAGCAGTTTCCTGAAGGGACTAGCGGGGTCTGAGCAGTTCTTC. Protein: CASSFLKGLAGSEQFF.

V and J are TRBV7-9 and TRBJ1-2; D possibly corresponds to TRBD1 (5 bases). The CDR3 extends over 12 amino acids. The germline V and J ends were trimmed by 5 bases and 8 bases, with 12 bases remaining between them. In germline, CDR1 is SEHNR, CDR2 FQNEAQ (reference sequence). CDR3 amino acids: CASSLGVGGYTF. Here the CDR3 DNA reads TGTGCCAGCAGCCTGGGGGTGGGAGGCTACACCTTC.

The V gene is TRBV4-1, the J gene TRBJ1-5, with D unresolved. CDR3 length: 15 amino acids. The V and J ends lost 1 base and 6 bases respectively, with 13 bases between them. Per germline, CDR1 MGHRA and CDR2 YSYEKL. In nucleotides, the CDR3 is TGCGCCAGCAGCCAAGGGCGAATTGGCGGTCAGCCCCAGCATTTT. Amino acid sequence: CASSQGRIGGQPQHF.

This clone was counted once. The gene calls are TRBV11-2 and TRBJ2-7; D possibly corresponds to TRBD1 (6 bases). Germline CDR1 SGHAT, CDR2 FQNNGV. The CDR3 length is 13 residues. V was pared by 4 bases and J by 4 bases, with 11 bases between. The CDR3 spells CASSSTGFYEQYF. The CDR3 coding sequence is TGTGCCAGCAGCTCGACAGGCTTTTACGAGCAGTACTTC.

The chain recombines TRBV18 with TRBJ2-1, with 10 bases aligning to TRBD2. The V segment lost 0 bases and the J segment 7 bases; nucleotides outside the gene matches: 3. The CDR3 totals 15 residues. Germline loops: CDR1 KGHSH, CDR2 LQKENI. The CDR3 region has the DNA TGTGCCAGCTCACCACCTAGCGGGGGGAAGAATGAGCAGTTCTTC. As protein: CASSPPSGGKNEQFF.

V and J are TRBV5-6 and TRBJ2-1; 7 positions agree with TRBD2. Germline V gives CDR1 SGHDT, CDR2 YYEEEE. With 1 base clipped from V and 6 bases from J, the junction kept 7 bases outside the gene matches. The CDR3 loop spans 15 amino acids. CDR3 nucleotides: TGTGCCAGCAGCTTGTGGGGGACTATTCTCAATGAGCAGTTCTTC. Amino acids: CASSLWGTILNEQFF.

This chain uses TRBV5-1 with TRBJ2-3; 12 positions match TRBD2. After removal of 4 bases from V and 7 bases from J, the junction contained 4 bases not matched to a gene. The CDR3 sequence is 14 residues long. CDR1 and CDR2 (germline): SGHRS, YFSETQ. The CDR3 region is CASSRLAGENTQYF. The CDR3 DNA reads TGCGCCAGCAGCCGACTAGCGGGAGAGAATACGCAGTATTTT.

The gene calls are TRBV11-2 and TRBJ2-7, with a tentative D call TRBD1 (5 bases). Germline values: CDR1 SGHAT, CDR2 FQNNGV. Trimming took off 3 bases at V and 1 base at J, with 10 bases between the two ends. The CDR3 has 14 residues. In DNA, the CDR3 is TGTGCCAGCAGCTTGAATCAGGGTTCCTACGAGCAGTACTTC. Protein: CASSLNQGSYEQYF.

This clone was seen a single time. Distinct nucleotide sequences in the sample also encode this CDR3. The chain couples TRBV18 to TRBJ1-5, with 10 bases that match TRBD1. Germline assignment: CDR1 KGHSH and CDR2 LQKENI. J gave up 7 bases and V 6 bases, and 6 bases lay outside the gene matches. The CDR3 extends over 14 amino acids. The DNA for the CDR3 is TGTGCCAGCTCCGGGACAGGGGAGCGGCAGCCCCAGCATTTT. This encodes CASSGTGERQPQHF.

This chain links TRBV9 with TRBJ2-2; D is perhaps TRBD1 or TRBD2 (6 bases each). Per germline, CDR1 SGDLS and CDR2 YYNGEE. The CDR3 consists of 13 residues. V lost 6 bases and J 5 bases, leaving 11 bases between the germline ends. In DNA form, the CDR3 reads TGTGCCAGCAAGAAGGGGGGTACCGGGGAGCTGTTTTTT. Protein sequence: CASKKGGTGELFF.

This chain joins TRBV15 and TRBJ2-3, with TRBD2 matching 8 bases. Germline V gene data show CDR1 as LNHNV and CDR2 as YYDKDF (reference sequence). This CDR3 is built from 14 residues. J gave up 10 bases and V 1 base, and 7 bases lay outside the gene matches. This CDR3 reads CATSRGLALDAQYF. Here the CDR3 DNA reads TGTGCCACCAGCAGAGGACTAGCGCTCGATGCGCAGTATTTT.

The rearrangement links TRBV19 to TRBJ2-1; D is perhaps TRBD2 (5 bases). Trimming pared 3 bases from V and 7 bases from J, leaving 16 bases between. Germline loops: CDR1 LNHDA, CDR2 SQIVND (reference sequence). The CDR3 is 15 residues long. DNA for the CDR3: TGTGCCAGTAGTATCTTAACTACCGGACTGAATGAGCAGTTCTTC. This translates into CASSILTTGLNEQFF.

The rearrangement links TRBV9 to TRBJ2-7; a possible D gene is TRBD2 (6 bases). Germline loops: CDR1 SGDLS, CDR2 YYNGEE. V lost 3 bases to trimming and J lost 3 bases, with 16 bases between them. This CDR3 is 15 amino acids long. The CDR3 nucleotides are TGTGCCAGCAGCGCACGGGACTCATGGGTCTACGAGCAGTACTTC. Protein product: CASSARDSWVYEQYF. Filled out from reference TRBV9 and TRBJ2-7, the complete variable domain reads DSGVTQTPKHLITATGQRVTLRCSPRSGDLSVYWYQQSLDQGLQFLIQYYNGEERAKGNILERFSAQQFPDLHSELNLSSLELGDSALYFCASSARDSWVYEQYFGPGTRLTVT.